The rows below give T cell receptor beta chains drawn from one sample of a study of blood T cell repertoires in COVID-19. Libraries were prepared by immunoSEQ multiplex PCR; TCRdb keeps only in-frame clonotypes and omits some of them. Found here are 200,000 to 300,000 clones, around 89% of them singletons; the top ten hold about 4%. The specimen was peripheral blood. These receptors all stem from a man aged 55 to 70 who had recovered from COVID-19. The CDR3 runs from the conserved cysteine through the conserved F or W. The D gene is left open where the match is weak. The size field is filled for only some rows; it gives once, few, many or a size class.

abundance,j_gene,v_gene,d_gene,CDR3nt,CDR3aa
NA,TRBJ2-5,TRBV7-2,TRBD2,TGTGCCAGCGCCCTAGCGGGGGGGAAAGAGACCCAGTACTTC,CASALAGGKETQYF
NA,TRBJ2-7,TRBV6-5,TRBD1,TGTGCCAGCACCCTGGACAGGGGGAGCTCCTACGAGCAGTACTTC,CASTLDRGSSYEQYF
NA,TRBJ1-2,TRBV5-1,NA,TGCGCCAGCAGCTTGACCCAGGGGTTCTCTGGCTACACCTTC,CASSLTQGFSGYTF
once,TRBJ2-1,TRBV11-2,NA,TGTGCCAGCAGCTTAGTGGTGGTCCGTCCCCTCTGGCGGGAGCAGTTCTTC,CASSLVVVRPLWREQFF
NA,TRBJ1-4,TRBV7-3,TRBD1,TGTGCCAGCAGCCAAGCGGGACAGGGTAGACTGTTTTTT,CASSQAGQGRLFF
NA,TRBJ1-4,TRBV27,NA,TGTGCCAGCAGCCCCAGGTCCCCTAATGAAAAACTGTTTTTT,CASSPRSPNEKLFF
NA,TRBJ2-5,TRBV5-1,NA,TGCGCCAGCGGCGACAGGGAGACCCAGTACTTC,CASGDRETQYF
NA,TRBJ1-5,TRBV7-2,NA,TGTGCCAGCAGCCCATTTCGGGGGATTTCGGGCAATCAGCCCCAGCATTTT,CASSPFRGISGNQPQHF
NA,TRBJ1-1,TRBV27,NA,TGTGCCAGCAGTTTAAGATCTACAGGCCATATGAACACTGAAGCTTTCTTT,CASSLRSTGHMNTEAFF
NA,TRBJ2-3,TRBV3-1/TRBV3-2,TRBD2,TGTGCCAGCAGCCAGGGGGGGGGCACAGATACGCAGTATTTT,CASSQGGGTDTQYF
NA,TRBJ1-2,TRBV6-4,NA,TGTGCCAGCAGTGACTCAGGAGGGTCTAACTATGGCTACACCTTC,CASSDSGGSNYGYTF
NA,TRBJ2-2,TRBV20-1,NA,TGCAGTGCTCAACTAACCGGGGAGCTGTTTTTT,CSAQLTGELFF
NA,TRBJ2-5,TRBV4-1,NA,TGCGCCAGCAGCCAAGTACCAGGAGGGGAGACCCAGTACTTC,CASSQVPGGETQYF
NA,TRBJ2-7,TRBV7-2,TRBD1,TGTGCCAGCAGATATGCCGGGACAGGGGTCACTTCCGAGCAGTACTTC,CASRYAGTGVTSEQYF
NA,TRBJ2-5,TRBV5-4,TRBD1,TGTGCCAGCAGCTTGCTCTACCGGGACAGGGTGGGAGAGACCCAGTACTTC,CASSLLYRDRVGETQYF
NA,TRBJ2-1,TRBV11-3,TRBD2,TGTGCCAGCAGCTTAGGACTAGCGGGGGGTACCAATGAGCAGTTCTTC,CASSLGLAGGTNEQFF
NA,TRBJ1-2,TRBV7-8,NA,TGTGCCAGCAGGCTGGGCAGGGTCGGATATGGCTACACCTTC,CASRLGRVGYGYTF
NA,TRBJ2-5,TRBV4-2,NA,TGTGCCAGCAGCCAAGGGGGGCCACAAGAGACCCAGTACTTC,CASSQGGPQETQYF
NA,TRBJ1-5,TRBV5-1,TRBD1,TGCGCCAGCAGCTTCGGGACAGGGGTAGATCAGCCCCAGCATTTT,CASSFGTGVDQPQHF
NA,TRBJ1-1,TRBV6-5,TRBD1,TGTGCCAGCACCCCGACAGGGGGCAGCTCTGAAGCTTTCTTT,CASTPTGGSSEAFF
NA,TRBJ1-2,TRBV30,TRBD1,TGTGCCTGTCCGACAGGGGGTTCATATGGCTACACCTTC,CACPTGGSYGYTF
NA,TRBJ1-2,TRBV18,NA,TGTGCCAGCTCAGAGGAGCAGGACAGCAGGGGCTACACCTTC,CASSEEQDSRGYTF
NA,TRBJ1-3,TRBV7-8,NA,TGTGCCAGCAGCCGGGGTTTTACCACTACCTCTGGAAACACCATATATTTT,CASSRGFTTTSGNTIYF
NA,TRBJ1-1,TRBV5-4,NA,TGTGCCAGCAGCTTGGGTGCCGGCGGCTTAAACACTGAAGCTTTCTTT,CASSLGAGGLNTEAFF
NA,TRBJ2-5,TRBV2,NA,TGTGCCAGCAGTGAGATCCCTAGCCGGGGGATGGAGACCCAGTACTTC,CASSEIPSRGMETQYF
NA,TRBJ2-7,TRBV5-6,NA,TGTGCCAGCAGCTTAGCGTTCTCCTACGAGCAGTACTTC,CASSLAFSYEQYF
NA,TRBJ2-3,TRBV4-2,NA,TGTGCCAGCAGCCAAGAGGACAGATTCATCACAGATACGCAGTATTTT,CASSQEDRFITDTQYF